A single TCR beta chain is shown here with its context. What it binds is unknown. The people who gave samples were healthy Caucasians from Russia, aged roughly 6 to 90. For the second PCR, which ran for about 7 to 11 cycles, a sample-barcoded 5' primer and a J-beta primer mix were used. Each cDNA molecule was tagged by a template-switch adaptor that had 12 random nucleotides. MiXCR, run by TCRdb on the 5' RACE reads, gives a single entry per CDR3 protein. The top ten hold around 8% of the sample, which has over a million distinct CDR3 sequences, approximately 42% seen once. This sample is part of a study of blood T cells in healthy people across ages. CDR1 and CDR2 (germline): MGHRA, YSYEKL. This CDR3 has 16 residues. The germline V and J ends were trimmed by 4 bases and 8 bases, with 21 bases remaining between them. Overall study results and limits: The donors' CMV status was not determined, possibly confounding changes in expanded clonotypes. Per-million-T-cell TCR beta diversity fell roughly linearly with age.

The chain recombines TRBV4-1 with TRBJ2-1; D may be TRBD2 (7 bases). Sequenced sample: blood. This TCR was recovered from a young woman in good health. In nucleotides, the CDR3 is TGCGCCAGCAGCCTAACCGGGACACTAGCGTTATATGAGCAGTTCTTC. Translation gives CASSLTGTLALYEQFF.